This TCR beta chain was recorded in a study of response to subunit inactivated influenza vaccine. Study results and limitations: There was a suggestion from the authors that each seasonal influenza vaccination recruits few new T cells.

About this clonotype itself: Its target is not known.

The germline V gene has CDR1 KGHSH and CDR2 LQKENI. V gave up 3 bases and J gave up 5 bases; unmatched junction bases: 5. This CDR3 region has 14 residues. One entry per CDR3 protein results from TCRdb running MiXCR on the RT-PCR reads. The sample carries about 500,000 distinct CDR3 sequences, approximately 15% recorded once. The sequence was obtained from a man aged 45-69 years who received an inactivated influenza vaccine. The J gene is TRBJ2-7, the V gene TRBV18, with 9 nucleotides matching TRBD1. The material was CD4+ T cells sorted from PBMCs, obtained around 25 months after vaccination. The CDR3 is CASSPTGGLDEQYF. The DNA of the CDR3 is TGTGCCAGCTCACCGACAGGGGGGCTCGACGAGCAGTACTTC. The full variable domain, completed using reference TRBV18 and TRBJ2-7, is NAGVMQNPRHLVRRRGQEARLRCSPMKGHSHVYWYRQLPEEGLKFMVYLQKENIIDESGMPKERFSAEFPKEGPSILRIQQVVRGDSAAYFCASSPTGGLDEQYFGPGTRLTVT.